This TCR beta chain stems from a study of shared clonotypes between healthy human individuals. Method: immunoSEQ multiplex PCR; TCRdb's copy keeps in-frame clones and lacks some. The sample shows millions of clones, under 95% of them seen only once. Germline loops: CDR1 PRHDT, CDR2 FYEKMQ (reference sequence). The V gene lost 0 bases and the J gene lost 1 base, with 6 bases spanning the gap. The CDR3 extends over 14 amino acids. Naive CD8 cells lacked CD45RO, underwent positive selection for CCR7 and left out terminally differentiated effector memory CD45RA+ cells. The chain couples TRBV13 to TRBJ1-1; D gene unclear. The sequence derives from a man aged 18 to 29 in good health. Some clones in this sample may be carry-over from other donors' samples. The sequencing sample was made of naive CD8+ T cells from PBMCs. The CDR3 spells CASSLGLPNTEAFF. The CDR3 coding sequence is TGTGCCAGCAGCTTAGGCCTCCCGAACACTGAAGCTTTCTTT. The whole variable domain, remainder taken from reference TRBV13 and TRBJ1-1, is AAGVIQSPRHLIKEKRETATLKCYPIPRHDTVYWYQQGPGQDPQFLISFYEKMQSDKGSIPDRFSAQQFSDYHSELNMSSLELGDSALYFCASSLGLPNTEAFFGQGTRLTVV.